This paragraph covers one T cell receptor (beta chain) sequence. From germline, CDR1 is SGDLS and CDR2 YYNGEE. Trimming pared 0 bases from V and 7 bases from J, leaving 13 bases between. The length of the CDR3 is 14 residues. These data come from a study of radiotherapy plus CTLA-4 blockade in lung cancer. Clones were sequenced by immunoSEQ multiplex PCR, and TCRdb holds only the in-frame ones, with some missing. The data hold about 97,000 clones, with around 74% observed a single time. The genes are TRBV9 and TRBJ1-1; tentatively, D is TRBD1 (6 bases). Sample: peripheral blood, taken from a patient treated with radiotherapy plus ipilimumab. This receptor was identified in a human donor with non-small cell lung cancer who had a partial response to radiotherapy plus ipilimumab. Some clones in this sample may be carry-over from other donors' samples. CDR3 amino acids: CASSVEGDTFEAFF. Written as DNA, the CDR3 is TGTGCCAGCAGCGTAGAGGGGGATACCTTTGAAGCTTTCTTT.